A single TCR beta chain is shown here with its context. Its target is unknown. TCRdb's table, derived via immunoSEQ multiplex PCR, lists solely in-frame clones and lacks some. The sample holds over a million clones, around three quarters seen once. The healthy adult donors were HIV-negative and reported no recent acute infections or vaccinations. Each sample came from a Caucasian adult donor living in Nashville, Tennessee. The CDR3 consists of 13 residues. Germline assignment: CDR1 SGHRS and CDR2 YFSETQ. Between the trimmed V and J ends, which lost 1 base and 3 bases, there was a span of 7 bases. The sample comes from a study of shared clonotypes between healthy human individuals. Study results and limitations: Rarefaction exposed incomplete sorted-subset sequencing despite large depth. Donors were few, which limited the genetic and exposure-history diversity represented.

The sequence was collected from a man aged 18 to 29 in good health. Some clones in this sample may be carry-over from other donors' samples. This chain connects TRBV5-1 to TRBJ2-5; D unresolved. The sequenced sample was memory CD4+ T cells from PBMCs. Regarding subset: CD45RA-negative fraction. CDR3 nucleotides: TGCGCCAGCAGCTTGCGCTGGGAAGAGACCCAGTACTTC. Translation: CASSLRWEETQYF.